This T cell receptor beta chain was identified during a study of blood T cell repertoires in COVID-19. About the research overall: Samples came from the United States, Italy and Spain, spanning acute and convalescent COVID-19. T cells, B-cell-depleted T cells, or PBMCs provided the cDNA or gDNA that served as material.

Seattle cases were enrolled at active infection and followed longitudinally. Per the original methods: Amplifying reference gene primers gave estimates of nucleated cell counts. Assay used: immunoSEQ multiplex PCR; TCRdb lists only in-frame clones, some missing. Clone size and the V and J calls come from that table; the DNA yielded D and trimming. Altogether about 200,000 clones are present, roughly 84% being singletons, with the ten largest covering over 15%. Germline CDR1 and CDR2: SNHLY and FYNNEI. The V and J ends lost 4 bases and 8 bases, in that order; junction bases with no gene match: 5. The CDR3 sequence is 14 residues long.

This sequence joins TRBV2 and TRBJ1-4; TRBD1 matches at 9 bases. The sample taken for sequencing was peripheral blood. This clonotype originated in a man aged 45-65 years with COVID-19, enrolled during active disease. CDR3 amino acids: CASSGRDREEKLFF. The CDR3 coding sequence is TGTGCCAGCAGTGGCCGGGACAGGGAGGAAAAACTGTTTTTT.